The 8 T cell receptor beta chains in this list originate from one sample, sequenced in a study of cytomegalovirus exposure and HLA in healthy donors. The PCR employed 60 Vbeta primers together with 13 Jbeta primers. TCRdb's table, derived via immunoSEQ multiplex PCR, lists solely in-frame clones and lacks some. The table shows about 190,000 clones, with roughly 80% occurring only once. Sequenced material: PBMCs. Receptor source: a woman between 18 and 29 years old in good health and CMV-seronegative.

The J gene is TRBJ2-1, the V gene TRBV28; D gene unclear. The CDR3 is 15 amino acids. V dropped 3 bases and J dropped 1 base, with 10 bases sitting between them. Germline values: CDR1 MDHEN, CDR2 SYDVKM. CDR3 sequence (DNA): TGTGCCAGCAGTTTTCATCCGGTTTCCTACAATGAGCAGTTCTTC. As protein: CASSFHPVSYNEQFF.

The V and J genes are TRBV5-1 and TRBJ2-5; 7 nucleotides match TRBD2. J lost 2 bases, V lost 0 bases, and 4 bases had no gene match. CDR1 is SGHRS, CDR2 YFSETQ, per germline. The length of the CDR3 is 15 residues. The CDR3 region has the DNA TGCGCCAGCAGCTTGGTTGGGGGGGGTCAAGAGACCCAGTACTTC. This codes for CASSLVGGGQETQYF.

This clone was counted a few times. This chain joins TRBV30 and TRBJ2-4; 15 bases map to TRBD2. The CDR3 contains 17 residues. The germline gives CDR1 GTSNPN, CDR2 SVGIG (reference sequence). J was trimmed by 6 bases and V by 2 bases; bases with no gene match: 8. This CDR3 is CAWSSGLAGGPGNIQYF. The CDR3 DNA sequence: TGTGCCTGGAGTAGCGGACTAGCGGGAGGGCCCGGAAACATTCAGTACTTC.

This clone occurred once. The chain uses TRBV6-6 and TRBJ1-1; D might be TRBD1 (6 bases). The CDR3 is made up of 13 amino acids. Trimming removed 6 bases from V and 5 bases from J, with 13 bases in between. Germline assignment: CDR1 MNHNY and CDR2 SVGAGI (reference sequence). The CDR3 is CASSRGQGTEAFF. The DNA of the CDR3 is TGTGCCAGCAGCCGGGGCCAGGGGACTGAAGCTTTCTTT.

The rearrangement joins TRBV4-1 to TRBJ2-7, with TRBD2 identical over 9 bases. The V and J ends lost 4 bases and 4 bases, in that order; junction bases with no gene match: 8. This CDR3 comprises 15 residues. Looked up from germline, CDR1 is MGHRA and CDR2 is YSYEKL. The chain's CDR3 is CASSPVAGERYEQYF. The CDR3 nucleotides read TGCGCCAGCAGCCCGGTAGCGGGAGAAAGATACGAGCAGTACTTC.

The CDR3 protein is CASSRGSGYNEQFF. The CDR3 DNA follows: TGTGCCAGCAGCAGGGGGAGCGGATACAATGAGCAGTTCTTC. This rearrangement joins TRBV7-3 to TRBJ2-1; possibly TRBD1 for D (6 bases). Germline assignment: CDR1 SGHTA and CDR2 FQGTGA. The V end lost 5 bases, the J end lost 4 bases, and 12 bases lay between the germline ends. The CDR3 consists of 14 residues.

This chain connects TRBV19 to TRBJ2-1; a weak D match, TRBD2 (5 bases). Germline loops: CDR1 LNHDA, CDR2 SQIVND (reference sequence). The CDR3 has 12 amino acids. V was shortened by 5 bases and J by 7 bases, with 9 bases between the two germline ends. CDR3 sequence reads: CASSLTKNEQFF. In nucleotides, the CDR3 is TGTGCCAGTAGTCTGACTAAAAATGAGCAGTTCTTC. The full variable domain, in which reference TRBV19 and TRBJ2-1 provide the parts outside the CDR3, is DGGITQSPKYLFRKEGQNVTLSCEQNLNHDAMYWYRQDPGQGLRLIYYSQIVNDFQKGDIAEGYSVSREKKESFPLTVTSAQKNPTAFYLCASSLTKNEQFFGPGTRLTVL.

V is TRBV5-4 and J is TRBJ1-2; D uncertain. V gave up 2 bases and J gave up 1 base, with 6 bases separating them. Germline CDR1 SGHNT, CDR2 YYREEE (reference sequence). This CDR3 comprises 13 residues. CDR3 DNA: TGTGCCAGCAGCTTTACGGGTAACTATGGCTACACCTTC. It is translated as CASSFTGNYGYTF.